The 22 T cell receptor beta chains listed next were all sequenced from one sample in a study of T cell changes during pregnancy in multiple sclerosis. The repertoire was sequenced with immunoSEQ multiplex PCR; TCRdb's copy has only in-frame clones and lacks some. Of tens of thousands of clones detected, 92% appear once; the ten largest clones hold 1.3%. The sample was peripheral blood. The receptor set was obtained from a female donor with multiple sclerosis, enrolled in a pregnancy study.

The chain links TRBV7-2 to TRBJ2-7, with no clear D. Trimming cost V 2 bases and J 10 bases, with 18 bases left between them. The germline gives CDR1 SGHTA, CDR2 FQGNSA. This CDR3 region has 14 residues. The DNA of the CDR3 is TGTGCCAGCAGCTTATTTGGCACTCTCGGAGAACAGTACTTC. Its protein is CASSLFGTLGEQYF.

The chain carries TRBV27 and TRBJ2-1; D gene uncertain. The germline V and J ends were trimmed by 5 bases and 4 bases, with 3 bases remaining between them. CDR1 and CDR2 (germline): MNHEY, SMNVEV (reference sequence). The CDR3 covers 11 residues. CDR3 in amino acids: CASSVYNEQFF. The CDR3 coding sequence is TGTGCCAGCAGTGTATACAATGAGCAGTTCTTC.

V usage is TRBV6-5 and J usage is TRBJ2-7, with a tentative D call TRBD2 (5 bases). With 8 bases removed from V and 3 bases from J, the gap between germline ends came to 8 bases. Germline V gene data show CDR1 as MNHEY and CDR2 as SVGAGI. The CDR3 sequence is 11 residues long. The CDR3 loop reads CASLGDYEQYF. CDR3 bases: TGTGCCAGCCTCGGGGACTACGAGCAGTACTTC.

The V and J genes are TRBV2 and TRBJ2-5, with D possibly matching TRBD2 (5 bases). Germline V gene lookup returns CDR1 SNHLY and CDR2 FYNNEI. V was clipped by 0 bases and J by 5 bases, with 22 bases between them. CDR3 length: 18 residues. CDR3 amino acids: CASSEAFGLWLAAETQYF. The CDR3 DNA is TGTGCCAGCAGTGAAGCGTTTGGGTTGTGGCTAGCCGCGGAGACCCAGTACTTC.

The chain joins TRBV7-3 to TRBJ2-1, with D perhaps TRBD1 or TRBD2 (5 bases each). The V end lost 5 bases, the J end lost 9 bases, and 14 bases lay between the germline ends. The CDR3 length is 13 residues. The germline CDR1 and CDR2 sequences are SGHTA and FQGTGA. CDR3 protein: CASSTTSQGEQFF. For the CDR3, the DNA is TGTGCCAGCAGCACAACTAGTCAGGGTGAGCAGTTCTTC.

This clone appeared once. The chain joins TRBV13 to TRBJ2-2, with D possibly matching TRBD2 (6 bases). Germline loops: CDR1 PRHDT, CDR2 FYEKMQ (reference sequence). This CDR3 contains 17 residues. With 0 bases removed from V and 1 base from J, the gap between germline ends came to 12 bases. CDR3 nucleotides: TGTGCCAGCAGCTTAGGCCGGGTCGGGGGGAACACCGGGGAGCTGTTTTTT. Protein sequence: CASSLGRVGGNTGELFF.

The chain uses TRBV10-3 and TRBJ1-1; no firm D call. This CDR3 contains 15 residues. Germline-derived CDR1 and CDR2 are ENHRY and SYGVKD. V was trimmed by 11 bases and J by 0 bases, leaving 19 bases between them. The CDR3 region has the DNA TGTGCCTCATCACCCGGCCGCGAGCTGAACACTGAAGCTTTCTTT. It is translated as CASSPGRELNTEAFF.

V gene TRBV7-6 combines with J gene TRBJ2-3, with 10 nucleotides matching TRBD1. J lost 3 bases, V lost 4 bases, and 4 bases had no gene match. This CDR3 has 15 amino acids. Germline loops: CDR1 SGHVS, CDR2 FNYEAQ. In DNA, the CDR3 is TGTGCCAGCAGCTCGGGACAGGGGTCGACAGATACGCAGTATTTT. Protein sequence: CASSSGQGSTDTQYF.

The chain links TRBV10-1 to TRBJ2-7; maybe TRBD2 (5 bases). This CDR3 has 15 residues. Germline CDR1 and CDR2: WNHNN and SYGVQD (reference sequence). V was pared by 4 bases and J by 4 bases, with 17 bases between. The CDR3 sequence: CASSACGQLEYEQYF. The CDR3 DNA is TGCGCCAGCAGTGCATGCGGGCAACTTGAGTACGAGCAGTACTTC.

This chain uses TRBV7-9 with TRBJ1-2; D might be TRBD1 (6 bases). The CDR3 contains 14 residues. The V end was cut by 8 bases, the J end by 6 bases, with 19 bases between. The germline V gene has CDR1 SEHNR and CDR2 FQNEAQ (reference sequence). Written as DNA, the CDR3 is TGTGCCAGCGGACGGCCAGGGGCCCAGGATGGCTACACCTTC. Amino acid sequence: CASGRPGAQDGYTF.

The chain uses TRBV2 and TRBJ1-1; weak D call: TRBD1 (6 bases). Germline CDR1 is SNHLY and CDR2 is FYNNEI. The length of the CDR3 is 12 residues. Deletions cut 9 bases from V and 2 bases from J, with 10 bases between. The CDR3 reads CASRQANTEAFF. The CDR3 bases are TGTGCCAGTAGACAGGCCAACACTGAAGCTTTCTTT.

This chain uses TRBV7-9 with TRBJ2-7, with D unresolved. Trimming removed 1 base at V and 2 bases at J, with 3 bases between. The germline gives CDR1 SEHNR, CDR2 FQNEAQ (reference sequence). This CDR3 comprises 12 residues. The CDR3 sequence: CASSLVTYEQYF. The CDR3 nucleotides read TGTGCCAGCAGCTTAGTTACCTACGAGCAGTACTTC.

The rearrangement links TRBV5-1 to TRBJ2-7, with 11 bases aligning to TRBD2. The CDR3 has 15 residues. V shed 4 bases and J 6 bases; nucleotides not matched to a gene: 9. Looked up from germline, CDR1 is SGHRS and CDR2 is YFSETQ. The chain's CDR3 is CASSVTTSGSREQYF. CDR3 bases: TGCGCCAGCAGCGTGACCACTAGCGGGAGTCGCGAGCAGTACTTC.

CDR3 residues: CAISGLDNEQFF. The CDR3 nucleotides read TGTGCCATCAGTGGTCTGGACAATGAGCAGTTCTTC. The gene calls are TRBV10-3 and TRBJ2-1; D remains unclear. Germline V lookup: CDR1 ENHRY, CDR2 SYGVKD. The CDR3 consists of 12 residues. V gave up 4 bases and J gave up 5 bases, with 6 bases separating them.

This clone was recorded once. This sequence joins TRBV5-4 and TRBJ2-3, with no clear D. The germline gives CDR1 SGHNT, CDR2 YYREEE (reference sequence). This CDR3 comprises 13 residues. V lost 4 bases and J 0 bases, leaving 6 bases between the germline ends. This chain's CDR3 is CASSPASTDTQYF. DNA for the CDR3: TGTGCCAGCAGCCCTGCTAGCACAGATACGCAGTATTTT.

CDR3 sequence reads: CASSGVVLGNQPQHF. DNA for the CDR3: TGTGCCAGCAGTGGGGTAGTCCTCGGGAATCAGCCCCAGCATTTT. This chain joins TRBV28 and TRBJ1-5; D is unclear. CDR1 is MDHEN, CDR2 SYDVKM, per germline. CDR3 size: 15 residues. V was cut by 5 bases and J by 4 bases, with 15 bases left in between.

The CDR3 protein is CAISEEWSGSSYEQYF. The CDR3 nucleotides are TGTGCCATCAGTGAGGAGTGGAGCGGGAGCTCCTACGAGCAGTACTTC. The chain carries TRBV10-3 and TRBJ2-7, with 8 bases that match TRBD2. The V segment lost 2 bases and the J segment 0 bases; nucleotides outside the gene matches: 6. The V gene's germline CDR1 is ENHRY and CDR2 SYGVKD. This CDR3 is built from 16 residues.

The gene calls are TRBV11-2 and TRBJ1-1; D is unclear. The germline V and J ends were trimmed by 0 bases and 5 bases, with 10 bases remaining between them. Germline lookup yields CDR1 SGHAT and CDR2 FQNNGV. This CDR3 is built from 14 residues. The CDR3 region is CASSLDPYGTEAFF. In DNA, the CDR3 is TGTGCCAGCAGCTTAGATCCCTACGGGACTGAAGCTTTCTTT.

The chain carries TRBV7-3 and TRBJ2-1; no clear D. This CDR3 region has 15 residues. Germline V gene data show CDR1 as SGHTA and CDR2 as FQGTGA. The V end lost 6 bases, the J end lost 0 bases, and 12 bases lay between the germline ends. DNA of the CDR3: TGTGCCAGCAGTCTAGACGGTAGCTCCTACAATGAGCAGTTCTTC. It codes for CASSLDGSSYNEQFF.

The CDR3 sequence is CAWKGREGRMGNEQFF. CDR3 DNA sequence: TGTGCCTGGAAAGGGCGGGAGGGACGTATGGGCAATGAGCAGTTCTTC. The V gene is TRBV30, the J gene TRBJ2-1; TRBD2 agrees at 9 bases. Germline CDR1 GTSNPN, CDR2 SVGIG (reference sequence). V trimming: 4 bases; J trimming: 6 bases; junction bases outside the gene matches: 13. The CDR3 is 16 amino acids.

J is TRBJ1-4 and V is TRBV5-1, with 8 positions matching TRBD1. The CDR3 is made up of 15 amino acids. Trimming cost V 0 bases and J 8 bases; bases outside gene matches: 6. Germline CDR1 reads SGHRS; CDR2 reads YFSETQ. CDR3 DNA sequence: TGCGCCAGCAGCTTGGAGGGGACAGGCTGGGAAAAACTGTTTTTT. It is translated as CASSLEGTGWEKLFF.

The chain uses TRBV6-5 and TRBJ1-2; D not certain. CDR1 MNHEY and CDR2 SVGAGI come from the germline V gene. The V and J ends lost 8 bases and 2 bases respectively, with 12 bases between them. The CDR3 runs to 13 residues. CDR3 sequence reads: CASGIGINYGYTF. The CDR3 nucleotides read TGTGCCAGCGGAATTGGCATAAACTATGGCTACACCTTC.